The entry that follows covers one T cell receptor (beta chain) sequence. Its antigen is not known. CDR3 length: 13 residues. Trimming took off 4 bases at V and 2 bases at J, with 8 bases between the two ends. The germline V gene encodes CDR1 MNHEY and CDR2 SVGAGI. Assay used: immunoSEQ multiplex PCR; TCRdb lists only in-frame clones, some missing. This table has more than 2,000,000 clones, about 92% appearing once. The sample belongs to a study of shared clonotypes between healthy human individuals. Turning to the study itself: Three CD4 naive, three CD4 memory, two CD8 naive and one CD8 memory plate were used per donor. Study results and caveats: A generally larger estimated richness was seen in naive subsets than in memory subsets. An expected dependence of interdonor clonotype sharing on sequencing depth was noted.

Donors were Caucasian adults residing in Nashville, Tennessee, USA. This TCR was recovered from a young man in good health. The specimen sequenced was naive CD4+ T cells sorted from blood. Subset indicated: CD45RA+ positively selected. The chain has TRBV6-5 and TRBJ1-2; possible D gene TRBD1, 5 bases. CDR3 DNA: TGTGCCAGCAGTTTCGGGGGGAACTATGGCTACACCTTC. Residues: CASSFGGNYGYTF.